The present T cell receptor beta chain was sequenced within a study of CD8+ T cells in alopecia areata. About the research overall: Treated patients received oral tofacitinib, 5 to 10 mg twice daily.

RNA, once extracted, was reverse transcribed into cDNA for use as the sequencing template. Method: immunoSEQ multiplex PCR; TCRdb's copy keeps in-frame clones and lacks some. The table lists 150,000 to 160,000 clones, 40% to 60% of them singletons. General study points: Patients displayed less clarity in TCR sharing than mice, a finding possibly related to HLA. Normal-skin resident alphabeta T cells also appear among scalp sample sequences.

The V gene's germline CDR1 is SQVTM and CDR2 ANQGSEA. This CDR3 has 13 amino acids. V lost 5 bases and J 7 bases, leaving 17 bases between the germline ends. On this clone itself: The antigen remains unidentified.

J is TRBJ1-2 and V is TRBV29-1; maybe TRBD1 (6 bases). This clonotype originated in a human donor with alopecia areata. The sequenced sample was CD8+ T cells sorted from blood, obtained at week 0. For the CDR3, the DNA is TGCAGCGTTCAGACAGGTTCTCTGGGTGGCTACACCTTC. This codes for CSVQTGSLGGYTF.